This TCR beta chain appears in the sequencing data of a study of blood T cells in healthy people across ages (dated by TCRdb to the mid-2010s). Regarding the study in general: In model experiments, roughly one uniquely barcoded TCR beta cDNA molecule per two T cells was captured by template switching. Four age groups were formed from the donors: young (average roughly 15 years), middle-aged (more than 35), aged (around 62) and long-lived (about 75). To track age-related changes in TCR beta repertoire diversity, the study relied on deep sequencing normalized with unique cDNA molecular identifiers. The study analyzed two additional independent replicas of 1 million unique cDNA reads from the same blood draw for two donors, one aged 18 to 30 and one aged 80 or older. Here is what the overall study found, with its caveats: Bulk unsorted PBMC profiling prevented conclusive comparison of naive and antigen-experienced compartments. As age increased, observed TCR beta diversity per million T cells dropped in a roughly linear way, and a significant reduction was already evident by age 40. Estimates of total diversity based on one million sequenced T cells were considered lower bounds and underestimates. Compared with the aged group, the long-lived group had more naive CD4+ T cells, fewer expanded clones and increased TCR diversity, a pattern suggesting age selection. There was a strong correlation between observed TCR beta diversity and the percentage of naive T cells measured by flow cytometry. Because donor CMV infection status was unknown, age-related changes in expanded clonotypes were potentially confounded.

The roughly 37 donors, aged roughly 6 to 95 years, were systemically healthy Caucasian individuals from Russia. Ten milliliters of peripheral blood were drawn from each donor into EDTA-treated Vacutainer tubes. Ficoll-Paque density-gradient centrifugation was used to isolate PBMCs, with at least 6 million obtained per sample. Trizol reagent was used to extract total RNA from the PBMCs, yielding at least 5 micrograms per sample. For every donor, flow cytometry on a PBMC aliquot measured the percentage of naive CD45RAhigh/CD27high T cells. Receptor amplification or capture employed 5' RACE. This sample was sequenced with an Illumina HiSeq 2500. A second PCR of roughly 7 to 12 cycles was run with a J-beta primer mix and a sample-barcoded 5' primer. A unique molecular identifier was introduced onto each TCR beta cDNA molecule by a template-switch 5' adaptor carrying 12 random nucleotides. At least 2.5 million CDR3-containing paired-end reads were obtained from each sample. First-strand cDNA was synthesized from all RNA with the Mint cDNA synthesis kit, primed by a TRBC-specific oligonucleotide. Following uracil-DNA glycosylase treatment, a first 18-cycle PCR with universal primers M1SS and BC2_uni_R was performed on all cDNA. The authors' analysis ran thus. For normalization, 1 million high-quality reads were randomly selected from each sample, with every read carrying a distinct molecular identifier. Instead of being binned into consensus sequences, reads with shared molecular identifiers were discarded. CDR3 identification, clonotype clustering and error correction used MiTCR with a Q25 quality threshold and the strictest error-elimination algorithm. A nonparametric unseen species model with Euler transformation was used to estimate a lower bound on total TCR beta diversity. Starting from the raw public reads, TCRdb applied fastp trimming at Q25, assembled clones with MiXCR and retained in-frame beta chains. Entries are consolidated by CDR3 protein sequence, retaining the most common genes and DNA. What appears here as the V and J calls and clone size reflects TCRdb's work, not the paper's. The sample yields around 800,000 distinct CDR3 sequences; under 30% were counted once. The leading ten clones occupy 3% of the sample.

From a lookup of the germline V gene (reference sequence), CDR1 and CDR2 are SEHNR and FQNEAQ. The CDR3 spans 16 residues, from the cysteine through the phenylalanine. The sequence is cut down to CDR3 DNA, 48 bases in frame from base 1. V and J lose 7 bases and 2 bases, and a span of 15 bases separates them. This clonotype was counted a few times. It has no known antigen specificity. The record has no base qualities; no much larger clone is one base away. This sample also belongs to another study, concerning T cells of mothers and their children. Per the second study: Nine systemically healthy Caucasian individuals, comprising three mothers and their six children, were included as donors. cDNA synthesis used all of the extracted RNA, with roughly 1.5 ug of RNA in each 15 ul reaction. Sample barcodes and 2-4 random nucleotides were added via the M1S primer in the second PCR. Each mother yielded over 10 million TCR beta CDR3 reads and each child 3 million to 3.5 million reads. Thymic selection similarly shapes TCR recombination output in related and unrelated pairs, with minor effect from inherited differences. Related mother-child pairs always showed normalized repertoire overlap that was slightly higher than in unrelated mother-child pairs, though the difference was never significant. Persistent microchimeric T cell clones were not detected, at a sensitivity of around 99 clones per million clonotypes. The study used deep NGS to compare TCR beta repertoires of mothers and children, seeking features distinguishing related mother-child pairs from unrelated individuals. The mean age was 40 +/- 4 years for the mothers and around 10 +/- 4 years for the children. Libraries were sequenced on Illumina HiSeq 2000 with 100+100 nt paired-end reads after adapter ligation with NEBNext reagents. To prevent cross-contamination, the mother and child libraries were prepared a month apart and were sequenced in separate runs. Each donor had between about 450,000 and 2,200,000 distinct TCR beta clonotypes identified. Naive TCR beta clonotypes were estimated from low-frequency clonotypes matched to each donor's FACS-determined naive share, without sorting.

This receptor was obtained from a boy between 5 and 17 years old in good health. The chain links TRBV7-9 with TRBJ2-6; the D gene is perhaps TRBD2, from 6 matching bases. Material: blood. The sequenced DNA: TGTGCCAGCACCATGCGGAGGGGACCTGGGGCCAACGTCCTGACTTTC. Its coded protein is CASTMRRGPGANVLTF.